This note documents a single T cell receptor beta chain sequence. The germline V and J ends were trimmed by 6 bases and 1 base, with 6 bases remaining between them. The germline gives CDR1 SQVTM, CDR2 ANQGSEA. There are 11 residues in the CDR3. The data derive from a study of PD-1 and CTLA-4 blockade in melanoma. Measured with immunoSEQ multiplex PCR; TCRdb has only the in-frame clones, and not every one. The sample holds tens of thousands of clones, more than 85% seen once. The clonotype comes from a human donor with melanoma. The starting material was CD8+ T cells from peripheral blood, obtained from a patient given anti-PD-1 treatment. V and J are TRBV29-1 and TRBJ1-1; D is possibly TRBD1 (5 bases). This CDR3 reads CSVTANTEAFF. The DNA of the CDR3 is TGCAGCGTGACAGCGAACACTGAAGCTTTCTTT.